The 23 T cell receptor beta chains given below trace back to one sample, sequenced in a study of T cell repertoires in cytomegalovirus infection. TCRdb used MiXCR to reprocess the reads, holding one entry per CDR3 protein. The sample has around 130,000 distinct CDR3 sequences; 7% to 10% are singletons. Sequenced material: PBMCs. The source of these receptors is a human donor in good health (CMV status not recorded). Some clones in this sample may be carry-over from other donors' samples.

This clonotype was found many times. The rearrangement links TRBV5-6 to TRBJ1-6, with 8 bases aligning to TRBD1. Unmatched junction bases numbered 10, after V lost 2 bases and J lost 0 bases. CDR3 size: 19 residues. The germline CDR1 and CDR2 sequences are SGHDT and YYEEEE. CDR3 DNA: TGTGCCAGCAGCTTTGCCCCGGGACAGGAGATCTCCTATAATTCACCCCTCCACTTT. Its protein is CASSFAPGQEISYNSPLHF.

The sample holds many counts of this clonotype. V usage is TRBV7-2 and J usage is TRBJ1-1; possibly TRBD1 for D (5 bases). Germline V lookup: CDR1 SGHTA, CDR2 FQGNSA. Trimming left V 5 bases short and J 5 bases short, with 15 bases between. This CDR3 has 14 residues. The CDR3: CASSLKAGATEAFF. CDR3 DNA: TGTGCCAGCAGCCTTAAGGCCGGGGCTACTGAAGCTTTCTTT.

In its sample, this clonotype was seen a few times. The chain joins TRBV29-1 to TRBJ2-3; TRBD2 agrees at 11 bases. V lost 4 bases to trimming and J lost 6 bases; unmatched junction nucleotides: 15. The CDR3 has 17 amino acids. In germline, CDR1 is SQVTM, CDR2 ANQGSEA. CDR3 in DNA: TGCAGCGTTGTTCTTTCGCGTAGCGGGGGGGTTGTGGATACGCAGTATTTT. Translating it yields CSVVLSRSGGVVDTQYF.

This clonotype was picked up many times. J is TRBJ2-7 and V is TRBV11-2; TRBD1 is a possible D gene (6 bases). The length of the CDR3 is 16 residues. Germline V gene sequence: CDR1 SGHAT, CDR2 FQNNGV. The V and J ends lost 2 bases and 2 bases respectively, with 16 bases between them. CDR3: CASSLRVARGAYEQYF. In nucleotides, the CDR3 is TGTGCCAGCAGCTTAAGAGTTGCCAGGGGTGCCTACGAGCAGTACTTC.

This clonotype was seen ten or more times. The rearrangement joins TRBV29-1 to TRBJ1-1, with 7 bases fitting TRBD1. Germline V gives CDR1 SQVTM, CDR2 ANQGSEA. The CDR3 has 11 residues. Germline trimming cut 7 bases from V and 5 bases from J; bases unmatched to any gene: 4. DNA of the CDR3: TGCAGCGGGAGGGGGCATACTGAAGCTTTCTTT. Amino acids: CSGRGHTEAFF.

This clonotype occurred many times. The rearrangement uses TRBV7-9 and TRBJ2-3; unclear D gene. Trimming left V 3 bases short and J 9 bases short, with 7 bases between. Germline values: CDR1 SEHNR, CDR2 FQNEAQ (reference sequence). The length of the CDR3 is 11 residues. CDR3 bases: TGTGCCAGCAGCTTTAAGGTGACGCAGTATTTT. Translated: CASSFKVTQYF.

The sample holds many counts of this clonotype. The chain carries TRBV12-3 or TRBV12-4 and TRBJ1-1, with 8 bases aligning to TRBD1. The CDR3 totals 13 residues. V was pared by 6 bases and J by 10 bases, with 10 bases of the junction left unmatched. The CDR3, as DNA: TGTGCCAGCAGGTGGACAGGGACACTTGGAGCTTTCTTT. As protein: CASRWTGTLGAFF.

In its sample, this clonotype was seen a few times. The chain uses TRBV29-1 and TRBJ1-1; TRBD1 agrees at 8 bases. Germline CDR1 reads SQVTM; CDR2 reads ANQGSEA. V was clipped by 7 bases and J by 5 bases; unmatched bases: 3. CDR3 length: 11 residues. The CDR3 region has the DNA TGCAGCGGGACAGGGACTACTGAAGCTTTCTTT. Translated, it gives CSGTGTTEAFF. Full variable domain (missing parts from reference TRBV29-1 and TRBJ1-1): SAVISQKPSRDICQRGTSLTIQCQVDSQVTMMFWYRQQPGQSLTLIATANQGSEATYESGFVIDKFPISRPNLTFSTLTVSNMSPEDSSIYLCSGTGTTEAFFGQGTRLTVV.

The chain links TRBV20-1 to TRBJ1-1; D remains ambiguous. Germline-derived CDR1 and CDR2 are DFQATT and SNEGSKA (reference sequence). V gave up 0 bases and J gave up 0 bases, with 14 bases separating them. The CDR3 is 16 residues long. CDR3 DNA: TGCAGTGCTAGAGATATGGCAGGCAGTATGAACACTGAAGCTTTCTTT. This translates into CSARDMAGSMNTEAFF.

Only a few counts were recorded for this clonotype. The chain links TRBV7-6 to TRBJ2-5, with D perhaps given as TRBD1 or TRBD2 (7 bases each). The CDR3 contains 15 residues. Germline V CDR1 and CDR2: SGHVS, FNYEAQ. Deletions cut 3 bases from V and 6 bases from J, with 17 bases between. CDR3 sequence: CASSLSRGGEKTQYF. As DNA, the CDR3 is TGTGCCAGCAGCTTGTCCAGGGGGGGCGAAAAGACCCAGTACTTC.

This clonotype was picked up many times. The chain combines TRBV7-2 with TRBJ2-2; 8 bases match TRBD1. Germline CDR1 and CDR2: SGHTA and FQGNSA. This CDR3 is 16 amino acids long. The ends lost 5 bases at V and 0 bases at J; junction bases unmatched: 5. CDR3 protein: CASSIQTGANTGELFF. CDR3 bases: TGTGCCAGCAGCATTCAGACAGGGGCGAACACCGGGGAGCTGTTTTTT. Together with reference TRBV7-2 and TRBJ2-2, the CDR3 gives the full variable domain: GAGVSQSPSNKVTEKGKDVELRCDPISGHTALYWYRQSLGQGLEFLIYFQGNSAPDKSGLPSDRFSAERTGGSVSTLTIQRTQQEDSAVYLCASSIQTGANTGELFFGEGSRLTVL.

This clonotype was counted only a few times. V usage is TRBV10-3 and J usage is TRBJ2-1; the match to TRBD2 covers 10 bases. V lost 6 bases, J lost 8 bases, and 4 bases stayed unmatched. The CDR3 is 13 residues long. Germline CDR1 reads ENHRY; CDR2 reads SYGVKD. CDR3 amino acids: CAIRAGGPYEQFF. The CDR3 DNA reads TGTGCCATCAGAGCGGGGGGGCCCTATGAGCAGTTCTTC.

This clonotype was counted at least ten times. CDR3 residues: CSASKTGENYGYTF. For the CDR3, the DNA is TGCAGTGCTAGTAAGACAGGGGAAAACTATGGCTACACCTTC. The chain is built from TRBV20-1 and TRBJ1-2, with TRBD1 identical over 8 bases. The CDR3 has 14 residues. The V and J ends lost 3 bases and 2 bases, in that order; junction bases with no gene match: 5. Germline values: CDR1 DFQATT, CDR2 SNEGSKA (reference sequence).

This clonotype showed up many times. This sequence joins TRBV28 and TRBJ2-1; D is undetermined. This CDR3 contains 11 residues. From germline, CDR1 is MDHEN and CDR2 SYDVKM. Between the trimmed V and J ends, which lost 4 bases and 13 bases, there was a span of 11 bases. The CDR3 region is CASSWGYIQFF. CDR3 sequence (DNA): TGTGCCAGCAGTTGGGGATACATACAGTTCTTC.

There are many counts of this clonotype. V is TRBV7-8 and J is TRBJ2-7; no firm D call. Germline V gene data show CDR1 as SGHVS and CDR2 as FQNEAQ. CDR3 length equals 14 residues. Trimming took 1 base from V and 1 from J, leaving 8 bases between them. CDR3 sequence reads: CASSLGQVSYEQYF. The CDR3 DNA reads TGTGCCAGCAGCTTAGGGCAGGTTTCCTACGAGCAGTACTTC.

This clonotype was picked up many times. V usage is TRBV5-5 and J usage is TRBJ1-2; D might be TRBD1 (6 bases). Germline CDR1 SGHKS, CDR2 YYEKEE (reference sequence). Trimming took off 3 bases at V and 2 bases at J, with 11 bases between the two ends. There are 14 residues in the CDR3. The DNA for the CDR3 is TGTGCCAGCAGCTCCTCGGACAGAAACTATGGCTACACCTTC. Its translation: CASSSSDRNYGYTF.

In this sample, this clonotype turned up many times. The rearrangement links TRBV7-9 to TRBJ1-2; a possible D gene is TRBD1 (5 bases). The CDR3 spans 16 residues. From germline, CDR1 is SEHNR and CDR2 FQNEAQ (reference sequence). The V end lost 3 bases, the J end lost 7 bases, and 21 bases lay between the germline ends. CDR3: CASSFGVGHTGGGYTF. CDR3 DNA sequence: TGTGCCAGCAGCTTTGGAGTTGGACATACTGGGGGTGGCTACACCTTC.

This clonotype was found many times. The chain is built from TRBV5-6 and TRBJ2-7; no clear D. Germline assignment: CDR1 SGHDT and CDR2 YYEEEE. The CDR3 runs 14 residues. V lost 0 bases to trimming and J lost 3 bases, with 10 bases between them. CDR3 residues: CASSLVGSHYEQYF. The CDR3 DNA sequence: TGTGCCAGCAGCTTGGTGGGGTCCCACTACGAGCAGTACTTC.

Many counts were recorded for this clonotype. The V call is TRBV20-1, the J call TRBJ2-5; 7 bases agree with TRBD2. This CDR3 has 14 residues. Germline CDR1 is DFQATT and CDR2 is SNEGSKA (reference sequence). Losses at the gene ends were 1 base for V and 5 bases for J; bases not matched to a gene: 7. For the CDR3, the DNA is TGCAGTGCTAGAGGGGGAGCGGGGTTGGAGACCCAGTACTTC. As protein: CSARGGAGLETQYF.

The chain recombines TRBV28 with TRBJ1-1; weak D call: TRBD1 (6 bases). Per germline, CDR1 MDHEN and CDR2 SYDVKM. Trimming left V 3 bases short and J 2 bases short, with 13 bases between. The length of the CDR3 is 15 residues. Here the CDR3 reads CASSFVYRVNTEAFF. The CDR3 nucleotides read TGTGCCAGCAGTTTCGTGTACAGGGTAAACACTGAAGCTTTCTTT.

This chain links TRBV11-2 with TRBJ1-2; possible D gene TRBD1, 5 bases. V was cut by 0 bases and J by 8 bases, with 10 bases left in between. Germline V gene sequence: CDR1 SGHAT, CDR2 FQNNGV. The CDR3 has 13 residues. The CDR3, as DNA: TGTGCCAGCAGCTTAGAGCAGGGCGGCGGCTACACCTTC. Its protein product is CASSLEQGGGYTF.

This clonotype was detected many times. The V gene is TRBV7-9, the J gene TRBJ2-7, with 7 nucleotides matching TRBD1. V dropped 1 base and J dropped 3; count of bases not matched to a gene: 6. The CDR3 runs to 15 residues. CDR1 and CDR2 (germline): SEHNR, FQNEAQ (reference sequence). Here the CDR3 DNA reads TGTGCCAGCAGCTTAGTCAGGGACAGCTTCTACGAGCAGTACTTC. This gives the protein CASSLVRDSFYEQYF.

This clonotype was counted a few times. The CDR3 reads CSARENPLAGGSDTQYF. CDR3 nucleotides: TGCAGTGCTAGAGAAAACCCACTAGCGGGGGGATCAGATACGCAGTATTTT. V usage is TRBV20-1 and J usage is TRBJ2-3; 12 nucleotides align to TRBD2. The trim removed 0 bases at V and 4 bases at J, leaving 8 bases unmatched. The CDR3 consists of 17 residues. Germline loops: CDR1 DFQATT, CDR2 SNEGSKA (reference sequence).